A single sample is the source of the 5 T cell receptor beta chains below, sequenced in a study of T-cell reconstitution after alpha-beta-depleted transplantation in children. Preparation of the TCRbeta library was carried out with unique molecular identifiers. TCRdb reprocessed the PCR reads with MiXCR, giving one entry per CDR3 protein. This table holds 490,000 or so distinct CDR3 sequences, roughly an eighth found once. The input for sequencing was PBMCs from the stem cell graft donor, taken from the stem cell graft. The receptors were sampled from a human donor who donated a stem cell graft to a child with combined immunodeficiency.

This clonotype came up many times. The genes are TRBV6-2 or TRBV6-3 and TRBJ1-5; D is undetermined. Trimming took 0 bases from V and 7 from J, leaving 10 bases between them. Germline V gene data show CDR1 as MNHEY and CDR2 as SVGEGT. The CDR3 length is 14 residues. The CDR3 region has the DNA TGTGCCAGCAGTTACTCGAATAATGGGCAGCCCCAGCATTTT. As protein: CASSYSNNGQPQHF.

This clonotype was seen many times. This rearrangement joins TRBV18 to TRBJ2-5; no clear D. Germline lookup yields CDR1 KGHSH and CDR2 LQKENI. V lost 4 bases and J 5 bases, leaving 8 bases between the germline ends. The CDR3 length is 12 residues. The CDR3 nucleotides read TGTGCCAGCTCACATTCAGAGGAGACCCAGTACTTC. This encodes CASSHSEETQYF.

This clonotype was observed many times. The genes are TRBV28 and TRBJ1-5; 7 bases are shared with TRBD1. V shed 2 bases and J 5 bases; nucleotides not matched to a gene: 12. The CDR3 loop spans 17 amino acids. Germline CDR1 and CDR2: MDHEN and SYDVKM. CDR3 sequence: CASSLATGVSTDQPQHF. CDR3 coding DNA: TGTGCCAGCAGTTTAGCCACAGGGGTCTCGACCGATCAGCCCCAGCATTTT.

This CDR3 is CAIGSQGESYEQYF. The CDR3 DNA reads as TGTGCCATCGGTAGCCAGGGGGAGTCCTACGAGCAGTACTTC. The chain combines TRBV10-3 with TRBJ2-7, with TRBD1 matching 7 bases. With V trimmed by 8 bases and J by 1 base, 8 bases remained unmatched. Germline CDR1 is ENHRY and CDR2 is SYGVKD. The CDR3 runs to 14 residues.

This chain joins TRBV5-8 and TRBJ2-3; D may match TRBD1 or TRBD2 (6 bases each). This CDR3 contains 15 residues. Per the germline V gene, CDR1 is SGHTS and CDR2 is YDEGEE. The germline V and J ends were trimmed by 3 bases and 2 bases, with 13 bases remaining between them. DNA of the CDR3: TGTGCCAGCAGCTCGGGGGCCGCCCTCACAGATACGCAGTATTTT. This sequence encodes CASSSGAALTDTQYF.